The T cell receptor (beta chain) under discussion was sequenced for a study of T cell responses to AZD1222 COVID-19 vaccine (dated by TCRdb to the early 2020s). At the level of the whole study: AZD1222 recipients given second doses at about 4 weeks or at about 12 weeks were pooled, since spike-specific TCR depth and breadth were not found to differ between the two schedules. Enrollment into the trials was organized by age into subgroups of 18-55, 56-69 and 70-plus years, and those subgroups contained around 150, 28 and 57 TCR-sequenced participants, respectively. A total of 230 to 250 trial participants underwent TCR sequencing, of whom about 210 received two doses of AZD1222 and some 25 received two doses of the MenACWY control vaccine. What the work shows at the level of the full study, not this receptor alone: The 56-69-year group was small, and its depth increase did not reach significance, likely because of low power. The vaccine-associated CD4 TCRs covered the entire spike protein, and the dominant responses fell in regions 160-218 and 743-854. Participants were mostly white British and included more females than males, and it was suggested by the authors that clonal diversity may have been underestimated. Spike-specific TCR breadth and depth rose significantly after two AZD1222 doses compared with day 0 and with MenACWY recipients. Only a handful of AZD1222 recipients were SARS-CoV-2 seropositive at baseline, limiting conclusions about previously exposed vaccinees. Because no day 14 peak-response samples were available, the repertoires could be characterized only after the peak T cell response. Nearly half of unique spike-specific TCRs reportedly recognized epitopes outside regions mutated in the B.1.351 and B.1.1.7 variants.

The intended sense of this specimen's time point label: baseline before first vaccination. Vaccinee samples were obtained from the UK trials COV001 and COV002, which included a single-blind randomized controlled phase 2/3 trial of AZD1222 (ChAdOx1 nCoV-19) in healthy adults. For TCRbeta chain sequencing, PBMC samples were collected from trial participants at day 0 and at day 28 after the second dose. CDR1 and CDR2 (SGHVS, FQNEAQ) derive from the germline V gene. The CDR3 has 12 amino acids, counting the end cysteine and phenylalanine. Only the CDR3 region is kept as DNA, spanning 36 bases read in frame from base 1. V is pared back by 5 bases and J by 6 bases, with 10 bases lying between the germline termini. The CDR3 regions of human TCRbeta chains were subjected to immunosequencing. Concerning the study's data processing: Repertoire TCRs were matched against a reference library of SARS-CoV-2-specific TCRs generated with the MIRA antigen-specificity platform. Breadth was defined as the fraction of unique TCRs that were SARS-CoV-2-associated, and depth was defined as the fraction of total T cells that were SARS-CoV-2-associated. Using the MIRA data, every spike-specific TCR was mapped to the spike region that the TCR reacted to and assigned to either a CD4 or a CD8 class. Log10-transformed breadth and depth values were compared by one-way ANOVA with Sidak's multiple comparisons tests. TCRdb obtained this table from immuneACCESS and retained in-frame rearrangements with V and J assigned. These tables miss some clones; where compared with another copy, unresolved V genes account for less than half of the shortfall, and the remainder is unexplained. D and trimming were read from the DNA, whereas the V and J calls and clone size are those reported in that table. This sample comprises 120,000 or so clones, over 75% of them detected only once. 7.5% to 8% of the sample is taken by the ten largest.

About this clone: Its recognized antigen is unknown. The record has no base qualities; no much larger clone is one base away.

The sequence links TRBV7-8 to TRBJ1-2; the D gene remains uncertain. Sequencing was performed on peripheral blood, taken on day 0 of AZD1222 vaccination. The receptor was isolated from an adult in good health. This receptor carries the CDR3 CASSPKQDGYTF. In nucleotides, the sequence is TGTGCCAGCAGCCCTAAGCAGGATGGCTACACCTTC.